These 24 T cell receptor beta chains originate from one sample sequenced in a study of cytotoxic CD8 clonotypes in ibrutinib-treated CLL. Method: immunoSEQ multiplex PCR; TCRdb's copy keeps in-frame clones and lacks some. The sample records some 160,000 clones, 81% being singletons. The sample was PBMCs, taken after 12 months of ibrutinib treatment. These receptors were collected from a human donor with chronic lymphocytic leukemia.

This rearrangement joins TRBV7-2 to TRBJ2-2, with TRBD2 matching 11 bases. This CDR3 has 14 amino acids. Per the germline V gene, CDR1 is SGHTA and CDR2 is FQGNSA. V lost 6 bases to trimming and J lost 6 bases; unmatched junction nucleotides: 3. The CDR3 nucleotides are TGTGCCAGCAGTCTGGGACTAGCGGCCGGGGAGCTGTTTTTT. Its protein is CASSLGLAAGELFF.

V gene TRBV4-3 combines with J gene TRBJ2-3, with 11 bases lining up with TRBD2. There are 18 residues in the CDR3. With V trimmed by 5 bases and J by 3 bases, 13 bases remained unmatched. Germline lookup yields CDR1 LGHNA and CDR2 YSLEER. The CDR3 DNA reads as TGCGCCAGCAGCGAGAGTCTAGCGGGAGGCGGAGGGACAGATACGCAGTATTTT. Its protein product is CASSESLAGGGGTDTQYF.

V is TRBV4-1 and J is TRBJ2-4, with 8 bases lining up with TRBD2. This CDR3 is built from 13 residues. Germline V gene sequence: CDR1 MGHRA, CDR2 YSYEKL. Trimming at V came to 6 bases and at J to 6 bases, leaving 4 bases not matched to a gene. The CDR3 spells CASRAGEGNIQYF. The CDR3 DNA reads as TGCGCCAGCAGAGCGGGAGAGGGAAACATTCAGTACTTC.

This chain connects TRBV19 to TRBJ2-2; tentative D call: TRBD2 (5 bases). Germline V lookup: CDR1 LNHDA, CDR2 SQIVND (reference sequence). The CDR3 spans 15 residues. Trimming pared 3 bases from V and 1 base from J, leaving 9 bases between. The CDR3, as DNA: TGTGCCAGTAGTATCTCTAGCTGGAACACCGGGGAGCTGTTTTTT. The encoded protein is CASSISSWNTGELFF.

This sequence joins TRBV7-2 and TRBJ1-2; D is ambiguous. With 0 bases removed from V and 8 bases from J, the gap between germline ends came to 13 bases. This CDR3 spans 14 amino acids. The V gene's germline CDR1 is SGHTA and CDR2 FQGNSA. The CDR3 sequence is CASSLAILSSGYTF. Here the CDR3 DNA reads TGTGCCAGCAGCTTAGCGATTTTATCCTCCGGCTACACCTTC. The full variable domain, in which reference TRBV7-2 and TRBJ1-2 provide the parts outside the CDR3, is GAGVSQSPSNKVTEKGKDVELRCDPISGHTALYWYRQSLGQGLEFLIYFQGNSAPDKSGLPSDRFSAERTGGSVSTLTIQRTQQEDSAVYLCASSLAILSSGYTFGSGTRLTVV.

V is TRBV6-4 and J is TRBJ2-3; 10 nucleotides agree with TRBD1. The ends lost 8 bases at V and 3 bases at J; junction bases unmatched: 2. This CDR3 is built from 13 residues. Germline CDR1 is MRHNA and CDR2 is SNTAGT. The CDR3 region is CASGTGATDTQYF. The CDR3 bases are TGTGCCAGCGGGACAGGGGCGACAGATACGCAGTATTTT.

This chain connects TRBV7-2 to TRBJ1-3, with TRBD1 as a possible D gene (5 bases). The V end lost 6 bases, the J end lost 0 bases, and 12 bases lay between the germline ends. Germline lookup yields CDR1 SGHTA and CDR2 FQGNSA. CDR3 length: 15 residues. The CDR3 spells CASSTDSGSGNTIYF. CDR3 nucleotide sequence: TGTGCCAGCAGTACCGACAGTGGCTCTGGAAACACCATATATTTT.

This clone was observed a handful of times. The chain has TRBV6-6 and TRBJ2-2; D possibly matches TRBD1 or TRBD2 (6 bases each). There are 14 residues in the CDR3. From germline, CDR1 is MNHNY and CDR2 SVGAGI (reference sequence). V lost 8 bases to trimming and J lost 4 bases, with 14 bases between them. CDR3 amino acids: CASDGRGLTGELFF. In DNA, the CDR3 is TGTGCCAGCGATGGCAGGGGACTCACCGGGGAGCTGTTTTTT.

The chain combines TRBV5-6 with TRBJ2-5; TRBD2 matches at 8 bases. Germline V gene sequence: CDR1 SGHDT, CDR2 YYEEEE. The CDR3 loop spans 19 amino acids. Trimming at V came to 1 base and at J to 1 base, leaving 15 bases not matched to a gene. The CDR3 coding sequence is TGTGCCAGCAGCTTGTACGCGGGGGGCTGGGGCGGGAGCCAAGAGACCCAGTACTTC. It codes for CASSLYAGGWGGSQETQYF.

This clone was found a few times. The chain is built from TRBV5-3 and TRBJ1-2, with TRBD1 matching over 11 bases. TRBV5-3 is identified as an open reading frame with a role that is uncertain. The CDR3 runs to 14 residues. With V trimmed by 5 bases and J by 6 bases, 6 bases remained unmatched. CDR3 sequence (DNA): TGTGCCAGAAGGCGGGACAGGGGGAATGATGGCTACACCTTC. Translated: CARRRDRGNDGYTF.

The chain carries TRBV28 and TRBJ1-5; tentatively, D is TRBD1 (5 bases). This CDR3 spans 15 amino acids. V gave up 2 bases and J gave up 2 bases, with 10 bases separating them. Germline-derived CDR1 and CDR2 are MDHEN and SYDVKM. The CDR3 reads CASSLVGGRNQPQHF. In DNA, the CDR3 is TGTGCCAGCAGTTTAGTGGGGGGACGCAATCAGCCCCAGCATTTT.

The chain combines TRBV28 with TRBJ2-7; TRBD2 aligns across 13 bases. This CDR3 spans 16 amino acids. Germline V gene lookup returns CDR1 MDHEN and CDR2 SYDVKM. Trimming removed 5 bases from V and 5 bases from J; junction bases left unmatched: 9. The CDR3 here is CASSPPGLAGVHEQYF. DNA of the CDR3: TGTGCCAGCAGTCCCCCCGGACTAGCGGGAGTCCACGAGCAGTACTTC. The whole variable domain, filled in from reference TRBV28 and TRBJ2-7, reads DVKVTQSSRYLVKRTGEKVFLECVQDMDHENMFWYRQDPGLGLRLIYFSYDVKMKEKGDIPEGYSVSREKKERFSLILESASTNQTSMYLCASSPPGLAGVHEQYFGPGTRLTVT.

The chain joins TRBV14 to TRBJ1-2; no clear D gene. This CDR3 is built from 15 residues. Trimming took off 4 bases at V and 3 bases at J, with 15 bases between the two ends. Germline assignment: CDR1 SGHDN and CDR2 FVKESK. The CDR3 DNA reads as TGTGCCAGCAGCCCGACTTCGGACGGATACTATGGCTACACCTTC. This translates into CASSPTSDGYYGYTF. The full variable domain, with the rest looked up from reference TRBV14 and TRBJ1-2, is EAGVTQFPSHSVIEKGQTVTLRCDPISGHDNLYWYRRVMGKEIKFLLHFVKESKQDESGMPNNRFLAERTGGTYSTLKVQPAELEDSGVYFCASSPTSDGYYGYTFGSGTRLTVV.

The chain is built from TRBV5-8 and TRBJ2-3, with D possibly matching TRBD2 (5 bases). The CDR3 consists of 16 residues. Per the germline V gene, CDR1 is SGHTS and CDR2 is YDEGEE. V lost 4 bases, J lost 0 bases, and 15 bases lay in between. The CDR3 reads CASSQGRTSSTDTQYF. Here the CDR3 DNA reads TGTGCCAGCAGCCAAGGACGGACTTCTAGCACAGATACGCAGTATTTT.

The chain uses TRBV6-1 and TRBJ2-7; D gene uncertain. This CDR3 region has 14 residues. The germline CDR1 and CDR2 sequences are MNHNS and SASEGT. V dropped 5 bases and J dropped 3 bases, with 14 bases sitting between them. The DNA for the CDR3 is TGTGCCAGCAGTCGAGATGACACAAACTACGAGCAGTACTTC. It translates to CASSRDDTNYEQYF.

This clone was observed a few times. This rearrangement joins TRBV21-1 to TRBJ2-7; no check of the table's D call, TRBD1, against the DNA was made. TRBV21-1 is shown as a pseudogene. This CDR3 has 10 amino acids. CDR3 sequence: CASSKVGWTV. The CDR3 DNA reads as TGTGCCAGCAGCAAAGTGGGCTGGACAGTT.

V and J are TRBV11-2 and TRBJ2-3; TRBD1 agrees at 9 bases. There are 14 residues in the CDR3. From germline, CDR1 is SGHAT and CDR2 FQNNGV. The V and J ends lost 8 bases and 3 bases, in that order; junction bases with no gene match: 6. Written as DNA, the CDR3 is TGTGCCAGCGGGTGGGACAGGGTGACAGATACGCAGTATTTT. It specifies CASGWDRVTDTQYF.

V usage is TRBV30 and J usage is TRBJ1-4, with D possibly matching TRBD1 (5 bases). CDR1 is GTSNPN and CDR2 is SVGIG in the germline V gene (reference sequence). The CDR3 spans 17 residues. The V end was cut by 0 bases, the J end by 2 bases, with 16 bases between. CDR3 loop: CAWSVRVQVSTNEKLFF. For the CDR3, the DNA is TGTGCCTGGAGTGTACGAGTACAGGTCTCCACTAATGAAAAACTGTTTTTT. The full variable domain, its missing parts supplied by reference TRBV30 and TRBJ1-4, is SQTIHQWPATLVQPVGSPLSLECTVEGTSNPNLYWYRQAAGRGLQLLFYSVGIGQISSEVPQNLSASRPQDRQFILSSKKLLLSDSGFYLCAWSVRVQVSTNEKLFFGSGTQLSVL.

V is TRBV11-2 and J is TRBJ1-6; the D gene is possibly TRBD1 (6 bases). This CDR3 region has 14 residues. The germline V gene encodes CDR1 SGHAT and CDR2 FQNNGV. Trimming pared 2 bases from V and 7 bases from J, leaving 9 bases between. In DNA form, the CDR3 reads TGTGCCAGCAGCTTAAGGACAGCAAATTCACCCCTCCACTTT. This translates into CASSLRTANSPLHF.

Worth noting for this clone: No DNA is shown, since the ends of the CDR3 on it are uncertain; the CDR3 is the one TCRdb lists. The CDR3 region is CASSVGQGARFEGFF. The V gene is TRBV7-2, the J gene TRBJ1-1; the table's D call, TRBD1, has no DNA check behind it. The CDR3 is 15 amino acids long, termini counted. CDR1 is SGHTA and CDR2 is FQGNSA in the germline V gene.

The chain is built from TRBV15 and TRBJ1-2, with D perhaps matching TRBD1 (5 bases). Trimming took 3 bases from V and 4 from J, leaving 15 bases between them. The CDR3 length is 15 residues. CDR1 LNHNV and CDR2 YYDKDF come from the germline V gene (reference sequence). This CDR3 reads CATSRGKGLSYGYTF. The CDR3 coding sequence is TGTGCCACCAGCAGGGGAAAGGGGTTATCCTATGGCTACACCTTC.

This clone was detected once. This chain links TRBV28 with TRBJ1-2; weak D call: TRBD1 (5 bases). CDR3 size: 15 residues. Germline V gives CDR1 MDHEN, CDR2 SYDVKM. V lost 7 bases, J lost 5 bases, and 20 bases lay in between. For the CDR3, the DNA is TGTGCCAGCACCCTGGACATTCTTTTATATTATGGCTACACCTTC. Protein sequence: CASTLDILLYYGYTF.

This clone was seen at least ten times. The rearrangement uses TRBV7-2 and TRBJ2-4, with 15 nucleotides matching TRBD2. The CDR3 contains 15 residues. The ends lost 4 bases at V and 9 bases at J; junction bases unmatched: 4. The V gene's germline CDR1 is SGHTA and CDR2 FQGNSA. The DNA of the CDR3 is TGTGCCAGCAGCTCCGGACTAGCGGGAGGGGGCATTCAGTACTTC. Amino acids: CASSSGLAGGGIQYF.

There are a few counts of this clone. V and J are TRBV2 and TRBJ2-1, with TRBD2 as a possible D gene (6 bases). The CDR3 spans 12 residues. The V gene's germline CDR1 is SNHLY and CDR2 FYNNEI. The germline V and J ends were trimmed by 10 bases and 9 bases, with 16 bases remaining between them. The CDR3 coding sequence is TGTGCCACCAGACTAGAGATTGGTGAGCAGTTCTTC. Translation gives CATRLEIGEQFF.